These 30 T cell receptor beta chains came from one sample sequenced in a study of T cells after yellow fever vaccination. TCRdb processed the 5' RACE reads anew with MiXCR; each CDR3 protein has one entry. Of some 600,000 distinct CDR3 sequences detected, less than 20% appear once; the ten largest clones hold around 15%. The starting material was PBMCs, obtained about 5 days after the first yellow fever vaccination. The receptor set was obtained from a man aged 18 to 35 who received the YFV17D yellow fever vaccine.

The chain combines TRBV20-1 with TRBJ2-7, with D perhaps TRBD1 (5 bases). The CDR3 contains 14 residues. CDR1 and CDR2 from the germline V gene are DFQATT and SNEGSKA (reference sequence). The ends were cut back, 0 bases at V and 1 base at J, with 10 bases in the middle. The CDR3 DNA reads as TGCAGTGCTAGAGATCGACAGATGTCCTACGAGCAGTACTTC. As protein: CSARDRQMSYEQYF.

The V and J genes are TRBV18 and TRBJ2-1, with 7 bases identical to TRBD2. The CDR3 runs 15 residues. J gave up 0 bases and V 5 bases, and 4 bases lay outside the gene matches. CDR1 KGHSH and CDR2 LQKENI come from the germline V gene. CDR3 region: CASSSGGASYNEQFF. The CDR3 region has the DNA TGTGCCAGCTCATCGGGGGGAGCCTCCTACAATGAGCAGTTCTTC.

There are a few counts of this clonotype. CDR3 protein: CASSYGTSGGSGTQYF. In DNA form, the CDR3 reads TGTGCCAGCAGCTACGGGACTAGCGGGGGGTCAGGGACCCAGTACTTC. The chain combines TRBV7-2 with TRBJ2-5; TRBD2 agrees at 15 bases. Germline CDR1 SGHTA, CDR2 FQGNSA. Trimming at V came to 4 bases and at J to 7 bases, leaving 7 bases not matched to a gene. This CDR3 is built from 16 residues.

This clonotype has ten or more counts. J is TRBJ1-5 and V is TRBV5-1; D is uncertain. CDR3 length equals 13 residues. The V gene lost 0 bases and the J gene lost 5 bases, with 6 bases spanning the gap. Germline values: CDR1 SGHRS, CDR2 YFSETQ. CDR3 nucleotide sequence: TGCGCCAGCAGCTTGGACACAGATCAGCCCCAGCATTTT. Amino acids: CASSLDTDQPQHF.

This clonotype was counted many times. V is TRBV5-1 and J is TRBJ1-6; 7 bases are shared with TRBD1. Germline assignment: CDR1 SGHRS and CDR2 YFSETQ. V shed 2 bases, J shed 7 bases, and the junction held 12 bases outside the gene matches. The CDR3 totals 17 residues. As DNA, the CDR3 is TGCGCCAGCAGCTTCAGCCCTCAGGGGGAAGTGAATTCACCCCTCCACTTT. Amino acids: CASSFSPQGEVNSPLHF.

This clonotype was counted a few times. In DNA form, the CDR3 reads TGTGCCAGCTCACCCACCCGGGACAAAGGTGAAGCTTTCTTT. Translation: CASSPTRDKGEAFF. The J gene is TRBJ1-1, the V gene TRBV18, with D possibly matching TRBD1 (6 bases). Germline CDR1 is KGHSH and CDR2 is LQKENI. CDR3 length: 14 residues. Trimming removed 3 bases from V and 7 bases from J, with 15 bases in between.

In its sample, this clonotype was seen a few times. The chain uses TRBV11-2 and TRBJ2-3; D call uncertain. The V end lost 1 base, the J end lost 9 bases, and 5 bases lay between the germline ends. The germline V gene encodes CDR1 SGHAT and CDR2 FQNNGV. The CDR3 is made up of 11 amino acids. CDR3 nucleotide sequence: TGTGCCAGCAGCTTAGTTGTAACGCAGTATTTT. Protein: CASSLVVTQYF.

The chain carries TRBV5-6 and TRBJ2-7; D gene unclear. Germline V lookup: CDR1 SGHDT, CDR2 YYEEEE. Trimming took 2 bases from V and 2 from J, leaving 5 bases between them. The CDR3 has 12 residues. In DNA form, the CDR3 reads TGTGCCAGCAGCTTCATGACCTACGAGCAGTACTTC. This translates into CASSFMTYEQYF.

The CDR3, as DNA: TGTGCCAGCAGCCAAGATGGAGGGTGGGAGAGCAATCAGCCCCAGCATTTT. Its protein product is CASSQDGGWESNQPQHF. This rearrangement joins TRBV3-1 to TRBJ1-5; D unresolved. Trimming removed 0 bases at V and 1 base at J, with 13 bases between. The CDR3 length is 17 residues. Germline V lookup: CDR1 LGHDT, CDR2 YNNKEL (reference sequence).

This clonotype has only a few counts. The CDR3 bases are TGCAGTGCTAGGTTAACAGGGAATCAGCCCCAGCATTTT. This translates into CSARLTGNQPQHF. The chain couples TRBV20-1 to TRBJ1-5; possible D gene TRBD1, 6 bases. The germline V and J ends were trimmed by 3 bases and 4 bases, with 10 bases remaining between them. CDR1 is DFQATT, CDR2 SNEGSKA, per germline (reference sequence). CDR3 length equals 13 residues.

This clonotype was counted between two and nine times. The rearrangement uses TRBV20-1 and TRBJ2-2; tentatively, D is TRBD1 (5 bases). CDR3 size: 16 residues. Germline CDR1 reads DFQATT; CDR2 reads SNEGSKA (reference sequence). V lost 5 bases, J lost 0 bases, and 16 bases lay in between. The CDR3 DNA follows: TGCAGTGCTGGGGCGGCGAACACCGCGAACACCGGGGAGCTGTTTTTT. Translating gives CSAGAANTANTGELFF.

The chain recombines TRBV6-5 with TRBJ1-2; D is unresolved. Trimming took off 0 bases at V and 0 bases at J, with 5 bases between the two ends. The CDR3 is made up of 14 amino acids. Germline assignment: CDR1 MNHEY and CDR2 SVGAGI. CDR3 bases: TGTGCCAGCAGTTACTCGATAGCTAACTATGGCTACACCTTC. Translating it yields CASSYSIANYGYTF.

In this sample, this clonotype turned up a few times. The chain carries TRBV24-1 and TRBJ1-2; D not resolved. This CDR3 spans 13 amino acids. The V end was cut by 2 bases, the J end by 1 base, with 4 bases between. Germline lookup yields CDR1 KGHDR and CDR2 SFDVKD. CDR3 amino acids: CATSDYSNYGYTF. The CDR3, as DNA: TGTGCCACCAGTGATTACAGTAACTATGGCTACACCTTC.

This clonotype was found many times. The chain joins TRBV4-3 to TRBJ2-3; 9 nucleotides align to TRBD1. V lost 0 bases, J lost 7 bases, and 5 bases stayed unmatched. The CDR3 covers 15 residues. CDR1 is LGHNA and CDR2 is YSLEER in the germline V gene. CDR3 nucleotide sequence: TGCGCCAGCAGCCAAGAGCGGACAGGGGAATATACGCAGTATTTT. This codes for CASSQERTGEYTQYF.

This clonotype was seen only a few times. This chain links TRBV4-1 with TRBJ2-2; D gene uncertain. The CDR3 extends over 17 amino acids. Germline assignment: CDR1 MGHRA and CDR2 YSYEKL. V lost 1 base and J 8 bases, leaving 20 bases between the germline ends. CDR3 region: CASSQVGAYRVGGELFF. The CDR3 bases are TGCGCCAGCAGCCAAGTAGGAGCATACCGAGTTGGGGGGGAGCTGTTTTTT.

There are a few counts of this clonotype. The chain employs TRBV7-2 and TRBJ1-5; perhaps TRBD1 as D (5 bases). Between the trimmed V and J ends, which lost 2 bases and 5 bases, there was a span of 10 bases. CDR3 length: 14 residues. Germline assignment: CDR1 SGHTA and CDR2 FQGNSA. DNA of the CDR3: TGTGCCAGCAGCTTAATGGGGGTTGATCAGCCCCAGCATTTT. Amino acid sequence: CASSLMGVDQPQHF.

In this sample, this clonotype turned up a few times. The rearrangement links TRBV7-6 to TRBJ2-7; no clear D. This CDR3 is 15 amino acids long. Germline V gene data show CDR1 as SGHVS and CDR2 as FNYEAQ. Trimming removed 6 bases from V and 3 bases from J, with 18 bases in between. The CDR3 reads CASSLDKTPLYEQYF. The CDR3, as DNA: TGTGCCAGCAGTCTTGACAAAACCCCTCTCTACGAGCAGTACTTC.

V is TRBV4-2 and J is TRBJ2-5; possibly TRBD2 for D (6 bases). The CDR3 is 16 amino acids. From germline, CDR1 is LGHNA and CDR2 YNFKEQ. Trimming took off 3 bases at V and 5 bases at J, with 19 bases between the two ends. The chain's CDR3 is CASSQESGLGEETQYF. The DNA of the CDR3 is TGTGCCAGCAGCCAGGAATCGGGACTCGGAGAGGAGACCCAGTACTTC.

CDR3 residues: CASSLIIRVSYNEQFF. CDR3 bases: TGTGCCAGCAGCTTGATTATAAGGGTTTCCTACAATGAGCAGTTCTTC. The rearrangement joins TRBV5-6 to TRBJ2-1; D is undetermined. Trimming took off 1 base at V and 1 base at J, with 12 bases between the two ends. Germline V gene data show CDR1 as SGHDT and CDR2 as YYEEEE. The CDR3 is made up of 16 amino acids.

This clonotype was seen repeatedly, ten times or more. J is TRBJ2-7 and V is TRBV30; 9 bases align to TRBD1. V shed 4 bases, J shed 2 bases, and the junction held 9 bases outside the gene matches. Germline V lookup: CDR1 GTSNPN, CDR2 SVGIG (reference sequence). CDR3 size: 15 residues. CDR3 sequence reads: CAWKGDREGAYEQYF. The CDR3 DNA follows: TGTGCCTGGAAGGGGGACAGGGAGGGGGCCTACGAGCAGTACTTC. Full variable domain (outside the CDR3, taken from reference TRBV30 and TRBJ2-7): SQTIHQWPATLVQPVGSPLSLECTVEGTSNPNLYWYRQAAGRGLQLLFYSVGIGQISSEVPQNLSASRPQDRQFILSSKKLLLSDSGFYLCAWKGDREGAYEQYFGPGTRLTVT.

This clonotype is a singleton in its sample. The chain links TRBV19 to TRBJ2-7; D tentatively fits TRBD1 or TRBD2 (5 bases each). The CDR3 is 13 residues long. Germline values: CDR1 LNHDA, CDR2 SQIVND (reference sequence). The V gene lost 5 bases and the J gene lost 8 bases, with 16 bases spanning the gap. The CDR3 region has the DNA TGTGCCAGTAGTCTAGGGGAGTCTTACAAGCAGTACTTC. It encodes CASSLGESYKQYF.

This clonotype was counted a few times. J is TRBJ2-1 and V is TRBV20-1; D perhaps matches TRBD1 (5 bases). CDR3 size: 15 residues. Between the trimmed V and J ends, which lost 4 bases and 2 bases, there was a span of 15 bases. CDR1 is DFQATT, CDR2 SNEGSKA, per germline (reference sequence). CDR3 sequence (DNA): TGCAGTGCTAATAAGGGGCCGGCTGCCTACAATGAGCAGTTCTTC. Translating gives CSANKGPAAYNEQFF.

This chain joins TRBV12-3 or TRBV12-4 and TRBJ2-2; 8 positions agree with TRBD2. CDR3 size: 15 residues. Trimming cost V 5 bases and J 5 bases; bases outside gene matches: 7. CDR3 residues: CASSPGLGLTGELFF. The CDR3, as DNA: TGTGCCAGCAGTCCGGGACTAGGTCTTACCGGGGAGCTGTTTTTT.

The rearrangement joins TRBV3-1 to TRBJ2-7; 10 nucleotides agree with TRBD2. The ends lost 4 bases at V and 3 bases at J; junction bases unmatched: 6. CDR1 LGHDT and CDR2 YNNKEL come from the germline V gene (reference sequence). The CDR3 loop spans 15 amino acids. CDR3 nucleotide sequence: TGTGCCAGCAGCCGAAGCGGGGGGGATTACTACGAGCAGTACTTC. This codes for CASSRSGGDYYEQYF.

The gene calls are TRBV3-1 and TRBJ2-3; 9 bases map to TRBD1. V dropped 5 bases and J dropped 4; count of bases not matched to a gene: 13. Germline loops: CDR1 LGHDT, CDR2 YNNKEL (reference sequence). This CDR3 spans 17 amino acids. The CDR3 reads CASSYRISGTGSDTQYF. DNA of the CDR3: TGTGCCAGCAGCTACCGAATATCCGGGACAGGGTCAGATACGCAGTATTTT.

This chain links TRBV20-1 with TRBJ2-3; possibly TRBD1 or TRBD2 for D (7 bases each). This CDR3 contains 15 residues. The V gene's germline CDR1 is DFQATT and CDR2 SNEGSKA (reference sequence). V was pared by 7 bases and J by 5 bases, with 22 bases between. CDR3 coding DNA: TGCAGTGTGCGTTTGGGAGGGGGCCGAAGAGATACGCAGTATTTT. Its translation is CSVRLGGGRRDTQYF.

This clonotype has a handful of counts. V usage is TRBV20-1 and J usage is TRBJ2-4; TRBD1 is a possible D gene (5 bases). This CDR3 is 14 amino acids long. CDR1 and CDR2 from the germline V gene are DFQATT and SNEGSKA (reference sequence). V shed 3 bases and J shed 0 bases, with 9 bases lying between them. The CDR3 nucleotides are TGCAGTGCTAGGACAGTTCTAGCCAAAAACATTCAGTACTTC. It codes for CSARTVLAKNIQYF.

The chain uses TRBV7-2 and TRBJ1-2; the match to TRBD1 covers 7 bases. This CDR3 is built from 13 residues. Germline V gene lookup returns CDR1 SGHTA and CDR2 FQGNSA. V trimming: 5 bases; J trimming: 4 bases; junction bases outside the gene matches: 4. DNA for the CDR3: TGTGCCAGCAGCCTGGACAGGATCTATGGCTACACCTTC. It yields the protein CASSLDRIYGYTF.

The V gene is TRBV5-1, the J gene TRBJ1-1; D remains ambiguous. The CDR3 spans 13 residues. The germline V gene has CDR1 SGHRS and CDR2 YFSETQ. V shed 0 bases and J shed 4 bases, with 7 bases lying between them. The CDR3 nucleotides are TGCGCCAGCAGCTTGGCCATAACCACTGAAGCTTTCTTT. It encodes CASSLAITTEAFF.

The V call is TRBV27, the J call TRBJ1-2; 9 nucleotides match TRBD1. The germline V gene has CDR1 MNHEY and CDR2 SMNVEV (reference sequence). The CDR3 runs 17 residues. V lost 5 bases, J lost 6 bases, and 16 bases stayed unmatched. The chain's CDR3 is CASSLLGQGNLNHGYTF. For the CDR3, the DNA is TGTGCCAGCAGTCTCCTGGGACAGGGTAATTTAAACCATGGCTACACCTTC.